This T cell receptor beta chain was sequenced in a study of blood T cells in healthy people across ages. Germline CDR1 reads LNHDA; CDR2 reads SQIVND (reference sequence). The CDR3 runs to 13 residues. Trimming removed 1 base from V and 4 bases from J, with 7 bases in between. Primers used in a second PCR of about 6 to 11 cycles were a sample-barcoded 5' primer and a J-beta primer mix. TCRdb fed the 5' RACE reads into MiXCR, producing one record per CDR3 protein. The data hold around 1,000,000 distinct CDR3 sequences, with more than 30% observed a single time. Whole-study findings and limits: There were more naive CD4+ cells and higher diversity in long-lived donors than in aged donors.

On this clonotype itself: The antigen remains unidentified.

The rearrangement joins TRBV19 to TRBJ1-2; D is unresolved. The TCR originated in a man aged 18 to 30 in good health. The sequencing sample was made of blood. CDR3 DNA: TGTGCCAGTAGTATAGGCACAACCTATGGCTACACCTTC. Its translation is CASSIGTTYGYTF.